The 28 T cell receptor beta chains presented below share a single source sample, sequenced in a study of blood T cell repertoires in COVID-19. Produced via immunoSEQ multiplex PCR; TCRdb's table is partial and in-frame only. The sample shows approximately 290,000 clones, approximately 90% of them seen only once. Input material: peripheral blood. The receptors stem from a woman aged 30 to 39 with COVID-19, enrolled during active disease.

V is TRBV7-8 and J is TRBJ1-2; 10 bases map to TRBD1. J gave up 5 bases and V 1 base, and 10 bases lay outside the gene matches. Germline loops: CDR1 SGHVS, CDR2 FQNEAQ. The CDR3 covers 17 residues. This CDR3 reads CASSLGSPGQGWYGYTF. As DNA, the CDR3 is TGTGCCAGCAGCTTAGGATCACCGGGACAGGGGTGGTATGGCTACACCTTC.

V gene TRBV5-4 combines with J gene TRBJ1-6; possibly TRBD1 for D (6 bases). V was cut by 1 base and J by 7 bases, with 6 bases left in between. CDR3 length equals 13 residues. Germline values: CDR1 SGHNT, CDR2 YYREEE (reference sequence). This chain's CDR3 is CASSLTGNSPLHF. The CDR3 DNA is TGTGCCAGCAGCTTGACAGGGAATTCACCCCTCCACTTT. The full variable domain, rest sourced from reference TRBV5-4 and TRBJ1-6, is ETGVTQSPTHLIKTRGQQVTLRCSSQSGHNTVSWYQQALGQGPQFIFQYYREEENGRGNFPPRFSGLQFPNYSSELNVNALELDDSALYLCASSLTGNSPLHFGNGTRLTVT.

The genes are TRBV10-3 and TRBJ1-1; D gene ambiguous. The V end lost 6 bases, the J end lost 4 bases, and 15 bases lay between the germline ends. The CDR3 has 14 residues. The germline V gene encodes CDR1 ENHRY and CDR2 SYGVKD. This CDR3 reads CAIRPGGPGTEAFF. In DNA, the CDR3 is TGTGCCATCAGACCCGGAGGACCAGGCACTGAAGCTTTCTTT.

This chain links TRBV29-1 with TRBJ2-1, with TRBD1 as a possible D gene (6 bases). CDR1 and CDR2 from the germline V gene are SQVTM and ANQGSEA. Trimming shortened V by 6 bases and J by 7 bases, and 10 bases separated the two germline ends. This CDR3 spans 11 amino acids. The CDR3: CSVATGNEQFF. The CDR3 DNA follows: TGCAGCGTCGCTACAGGGAATGAGCAGTTCTTC.

V gene TRBV7-2 combines with J gene TRBJ2-6; no definite D call. Trimming cost V 8 bases and J 0 bases, with 8 bases left between them. Germline V gene sequence: CDR1 SGHTA, CDR2 FQGNSA. The CDR3 covers 14 residues. Here the CDR3 DNA reads TGTGCCAGCTTACTTTCCTCTGGGGCCAACGTCCTGACTTTC. Amino acids: CASLLSSGANVLTF.

The V and J genes are TRBV20-1 and TRBJ1-1; D call uncertain. Germline values: CDR1 DFQATT, CDR2 SNEGSKA (reference sequence). The CDR3 is 11 amino acids. For the CDR3, the DNA is TGCAGCCAGGTGGGGAACACTGAAGCTTTCTTT. Amino acids: CSQVGNTEAFF.

The chain carries TRBV6-6 and TRBJ2-3; 7 bases line up with TRBD1. Germline values: CDR1 MNHNY, CDR2 SVGAGI (reference sequence). The CDR3 runs 14 residues. Trimming took 10 bases from V and 3 from J; bases not matched to a gene: 10. This chain's CDR3 is CAINRDRDTDTQYF. CDR3 nucleotides: TGTGCCATAAACCGGGACAGAGATACAGATACGCAGTATTTT.

J is TRBJ2-2 and V is TRBV10-3; D unresolved. Germline CDR1 is ENHRY and CDR2 is SYGVKD. The V end lost 10 bases, the J end lost 3 bases, and 9 bases lay between the germline ends. CDR3 length equals 12 residues. As DNA, the CDR3 is TGTGCCACGGCCGGGTACACCGGGGAGCTGTTTTTT. It is translated as CATAGYTGELFF.

The V call is TRBV2, the J call TRBJ1-1, with 7 bases identical to TRBD1. V trimming: 5 bases; J trimming: 1 base; junction bases outside the gene matches: 7. The CDR3 spans 15 residues. From germline, CDR1 is SNHLY and CDR2 FYNNEI. CDR3 residues: CASSRRTGSNTEAFF. DNA for the CDR3: TGTGCCAGCAGTCGACGGACAGGTTCGAACACTGAAGCTTTCTTT.

The rearrangement links TRBV5-1 to TRBJ2-3; D uncertain. The V gene's germline CDR1 is SGHRS and CDR2 YFSETQ. V was cut by 0 bases and J by 2 bases, with 10 bases left in between. The CDR3 is 15 amino acids. The CDR3 here is CASSLEQITTDTQYF. CDR3 nucleotide sequence: TGCGCCAGCAGCTTGGAACAGATCACCACAGATACGCAGTATTTT.

The chain uses TRBV15 and TRBJ2-7; D gene unclear. V was shortened by 1 base and J by 5 bases, with 9 bases between the two germline ends. The CDR3 has 13 amino acids. Germline V gene lookup returns CDR1 LNHNV and CDR2 YYDKDF (reference sequence). The CDR3 nucleotides read TGTGCCACCAGCAGAGGGCTAGGAGACGAGCAGTACTTC. Its translation is CATSRGLGDEQYF.

The gene calls are TRBV3-1 (or the pseudogene TRBV3-2) and TRBJ1-1, with D maybe TRBD1 (5 bases). Trimming removed 4 bases at V and 3 bases at J, with 15 bases between. Looked up from germline, CDR1 is LGHDT and CDR2 is YNNKEL (reference sequence). The length of the CDR3 is 15 residues. The CDR3 here is CASSPRSKGDTEAFF. CDR3 coding DNA: TGTGCCAGCAGCCCCCGGTCCAAAGGGGACACTGAAGCTTTCTTT.

The chain has TRBV19 and TRBJ1-1, with 8 bases that match TRBD1. The CDR3 has 14 amino acids. The germline V gene has CDR1 LNHDA and CDR2 SQIVND (reference sequence). V was pared by 1 base and J by 4 bases, with 2 bases of the junction left unmatched. Written as DNA, the CDR3 is TGTGCCAGTAGTATAGCGGACAGGGTCACTGAAGCTTTCTTT. Amino acids: CASSIADRVTEAFF. The full variable domain, its missing parts supplied by reference TRBV19 and TRBJ1-1, is DGGITQSPKYLFRKEGQNVTLSCEQNLNHDAMYWYRQDPGQGLRLIYYSQIVNDFQKGDIAEGYSVSREKKESFPLTVTSAQKNPTAFYLCASSIADRVTEAFFGQGTRLTVV.

This clone showed up just once. The chain employs TRBV9 and TRBJ2-7; TRBD2 is a possible D gene (5 bases). V was trimmed by 4 bases and J by 4 bases, leaving 18 bases between them. The germline V gene has CDR1 SGDLS and CDR2 YYNGEE. The CDR3 has 15 amino acids. The CDR3 loop is CASSPRGRLGYEQYF. CDR3 bases: TGTGCCAGCAGCCCACGAGGGCGTCTGGGGTACGAGCAGTACTTC.

The chain carries TRBV7-6 and TRBJ1-6, with a possible D match to TRBD1 (6 bases). V gave up 1 base and J gave up 2 bases, with 18 bases separating them. This CDR3 comprises 19 residues. Germline V gene lookup returns CDR1 SGHVS and CDR2 FNYEAQ. The CDR3 reads CASSLVRFGGRTYNSPLHF. The CDR3 nucleotides read TGTGCCAGCAGCTTAGTAAGGTTCGGGGGGCGGACCTATAATTCACCCCTCCACTTT.

The rearrangement joins TRBV19 to TRBJ1-1, with 7 bases aligning to TRBD1. Looked up from germline, CDR1 is LNHDA and CDR2 is SQIVND (reference sequence). With V trimmed by 3 bases and J by 1 base, 2 bases remained unmatched. The CDR3 spans 14 residues. Here the CDR3 DNA reads TGTGCCAGTAGTATGAACAGGGGGAACACTGAAGCTTTCTTT. Its protein product is CASSMNRGNTEAFF.

The chain joins TRBV7-9 to TRBJ2-5; 7 bases are a match to TRBD2. V lost 11 bases to trimming and J lost 3 bases; unmatched junction nucleotides: 9. The CDR3 sequence is 13 residues long. Germline V gives CDR1 SEHNR, CDR2 FQNEAQ (reference sequence). The CDR3 sequence is CACSGGGEETQYF. The DNA of the CDR3 is TGTGCCTGCTCGGGGGGAGGGGAAGAGACCCAGTACTTC.

This clone was detected only once. The chain uses TRBV28 and TRBJ2-3; D is possibly TRBD2 (7 bases). Trimming left V 2 bases short and J 1 base short, with 10 bases between. This CDR3 has 15 amino acids. CDR1 MDHEN and CDR2 SYDVKM come from the germline V gene. The CDR3 loop is CASSLEGGRTDTQYF. CDR3 in DNA: TGTGCCAGCAGTTTAGAGGGGGGGCGCACAGATACGCAGTATTTT.

V gene TRBV27 combines with J gene TRBJ2-7; D is possibly TRBD2 (6 bases). The CDR3 has 13 residues. CDR1 is MNHEY, CDR2 SMNVEV, per germline (reference sequence). Trimming took 4 bases from V and 2 from J, leaving 9 bases between them. CDR3 sequence: CASSYRGTYEQYF. In DNA, the CDR3 is TGTGCCAGCAGTTACCGGGGGACCTACGAGCAGTACTTC.

This rearrangement joins TRBV6-5 to TRBJ2-4, with 7 positions matching TRBD1. The V segment lost 7 bases and the J segment 4 bases; nucleotides outside the gene matches: 10. This CDR3 spans 15 amino acids. The V gene's germline CDR1 is MNHEY and CDR2 SVGAGI. The CDR3 region has the DNA TGTGCCAGCAACCAGCCTAAGACAGGGAAAAACATTCAGTACTTC. This sequence encodes CASNQPKTGKNIQYF.

The chain joins TRBV5-1 to TRBJ2-1, with D hard to call. Trimming stripped 0 bases from V and 10 bases from J, with 14 bases between. Germline V gene data show CDR1 as SGHRS and CDR2 as YFSETQ. The CDR3 covers 14 residues. CDR3 in DNA: TGCGCCAGCAGCTTGGTAGGTGACTTAGACGAGCAGTTCTTC. Translating gives CASSLVGDLDEQFF.

The V and J genes are TRBV30 and TRBJ2-7; D may be TRBD2 (6 bases). The germline V gene has CDR1 GTSNPN and CDR2 SVGIG (reference sequence). The CDR3 has 12 amino acids. Trimming removed 7 bases from V and 3 bases from J, with 13 bases in between. The CDR3 region is CASAVGGYEQYF. CDR3 bases: TGTGCCTCCGCCGTGGGGGGCTACGAGCAGTACTTC.

The V gene is TRBV5-4, the J gene TRBJ1-4, with D unclear. The CDR3 extends over 17 amino acids. The V end lost 0 bases, the J end lost 0 bases, and 12 bases lay between the germline ends. CDR1 is SGHNT and CDR2 is YYREEE in the germline V gene (reference sequence). The CDR3 DNA sequence: TGTGCCAGCAGCTTGGATAAGTCTACCCCAACTAATGAAAAACTGTTTTTT. Protein sequence: CASSLDKSTPTNEKLFF. Full variable domain (outside the CDR3, taken from reference TRBV5-4 and TRBJ1-4): ETGVTQSPTHLIKTRGQQVTLRCSSQSGHNTVSWYQQALGQGPQFIFQYYREEENGRGNFPPRFSGLQFPNYSSELNVNALELDDSALYLCASSLDKSTPTNEKLFFGSGTQLSVL.

This chain uses TRBV5-1 with TRBJ2-7; 11 bases line up with TRBD2. The V and J ends lost 5 bases and 2 bases, in that order; junction bases with no gene match: 3. CDR1 and CDR2 (germline): SGHRS, YFSETQ. The CDR3 consists of 14 residues. CDR3 protein: CASRRTSGPYEQYF. CDR3 coding DNA: TGCGCCAGCAGGAGGACTAGCGGGCCCTACGAGCAGTACTTC. Together with reference TRBV5-1 and TRBJ2-7, the CDR3 gives the full variable domain: KAGVTQTPRYLIKTRGQQVTLSCSPISGHRSVSWYQQTPGQGLQFLFEYFSETQRNKGNFPGRFSGRQFSNSRSEMNVSTLELGDSALYLCASRRTSGPYEQYFGPGTRLTVT.

The chain is built from TRBV29-1 and TRBJ1-1, with 10 bases matching TRBD1. V was pared by 5 bases and J by 6 bases, with 3 bases of the junction left unmatched. The CDR3 runs to 12 residues. Germline lookup yields CDR1 SQVTM and CDR2 ANQGSEA. As DNA, the CDR3 is TGCAGCGTTACCGGACAGGGGGCTGAAGCTTTCTTT. This codes for CSVTGQGAEAFF.

The V and J genes are TRBV5-4 and TRBJ2-3; 12 bases are a match to TRBD2. Germline CDR1 is SGHNT and CDR2 is YYREEE (reference sequence). The CDR3 consists of 19 residues. The J segment lost 2 bases and the V segment lost 1 base, leaving 11 bases of the junction unmatched. The CDR3 loop is CASSLQTVLAGGITDTQYF. In nucleotides, the CDR3 is TGTGCCAGCAGCTTGCAGACAGTACTAGCGGGGGGAATCACAGATACGCAGTATTTT.

The V and J genes are TRBV4-1 and TRBJ2-1; the match to TRBD2 covers 8 bases. With V trimmed by 4 bases and J by 2 bases, 4 bases remained unmatched. Germline assignment: CDR1 MGHRA and CDR2 YSYEKL. The CDR3 spans 15 residues. The CDR3 reads CASSLIAGTYNEQFF. The CDR3 DNA reads TGCGCCAGCAGCCTAATAGCGGGAACCTACAATGAGCAGTTCTTC.

This chain joins TRBV6-5 and TRBJ1-1; D is unresolved. Germline lookup yields CDR1 MNHEY and CDR2 SVGAGI. This CDR3 is built from 13 residues. V dropped 5 bases and J dropped 4 bases, with 11 bases sitting between them. The CDR3 loop is CASSISRGTEAFF. In DNA form, the CDR3 reads TGTGCCAGCAGTATCAGCCGGGGCACTGAAGCTTTCTTT.